The sequence of this T cell receptor (beta chain) was determined in a study of T-cell memory formation after mild COVID-19. The CDR3 runs to 14 residues. The germline gives CDR1 SGHRS, CDR2 YFSETQ. Trimming left V 3 bases short and J 11 bases short, with 15 bases between. Using its own MiXCR run on the 5' RACE reads, TCRdb lists one record per CDR3 protein. Of about 350,000 distinct CDR3 sequences listed, over 13% are singletons. The chain recombines TRBV5-1 with TRBJ1-6; D not resolved. The sample comprised PBMCs or a T cell subset sorted from them (not recorded which). This clonotype was obtained from a man aged 18 to 29 who had mild COVID-19 (a few samples of this study predate the infection). Cell type and time point are not known. The CDR3, as DNA: TGCGCCAGCAGCTCATCATCCTTTGGTACACCCCTCCACTTT. Protein: CASSSSSFGTPLHF.